This TCR beta chain was captured by sequencing in a study of regulatory T cells in long-lasting Graves disease. Study information: Persistence in Graves' disease required over 5 years of antithyroid drugs plus positive TSH receptor antibodies.

Sequencing libraries for TCR beta were prepared with iRepertoire HTBI primers and Arm-PCR of CDR3 regions. TCRdb ran MiXCR on the multiplex PCR reads and lists one entry per CDR3 protein. The table shows 250,000 to 300,000 distinct CDR3 sequences, with 20% to 25% occurring only once. Described time point: persistent/refractory GD, antithyroid drugs over 5 years with positive TRAb. Construction of the TCR library relied on RNA isolated from PBMCs. CDR1 and CDR2 (germline): SGHRS, YFSETQ. CDR3 length: 15 residues. The V segment lost 6 bases and the J segment 1 base; nucleotides outside the gene matches: 6.

Here the sequenced sample was peripheral blood mononuclear cells (PBMCs), taken when the disease was refractory, from a patient treated with antithyroid drugs. This chain uses TRBV5-1 with TRBJ2-2; TRBD2 matches at 7 bases. The sequence was collected from a female donor with Graves disease. For the CDR3, the DNA is TGCGCCAGCAAGTGGCTAGCGGAGAACACCGGGGAGCTGTTTTTT. Translated, it gives CASKWLAENTGELFF.